The source of this TCR beta chain is a study of persistence of HIV-infected CD4 T cells. Note on this clone: The antigen remains undetermined.

This CDR3 comprises 13 residues. The ends were cut back, 1 base at V and 7 bases at J, with 5 bases in the middle. Germline CDR1 KGHSH, CDR2 LQKENI. Nonspecific anti-CD3/anti-CD28 bead stimulation represents the broad CD4+ T cell repertoire. Responding CD4+ T cells were sorted by upregulation of both CD40 ligand and CD69. This was the immunoSEQ version 4 assay in survey mode. Measured with immunoSEQ multiplex PCR; TCRdb has only the in-frame clones, and not every one. The data hold approximately 45,000 clones, with around 89% observed a single time. The source material was CD4+ T cells sorted from PBMCs after 18-hour stimulation, sampled from a patient who received antiretroviral therapy. The source is an adult woman with HIV who was CMV-seropositive. The chain couples TRBV18 to TRBJ1-6; a weak D match, TRBD1 (5 bases). The CDR3 protein is CASSPRQNSPLHF. CDR3 coding DNA: TGTGCCAGCTCACCACGACAGAATTCACCCCTCCACTTT.